This T cell receptor beta chain was recorded in a study of Graves' ophthalmopathy and Graves' hyperthyroidism. Looking at the study overall: At the time of initial diagnosis and before any treatment, peripheral blood was collected. Regarding the study as a whole: Most thyroid-expanded clonotypes exceeding 0.001 frequency were also found in blood.

Many counts were recorded for this clonotype. Its cognate antigen is unknown. Someone took the PBMCs out of approximately 9.2 ml of fresh peripheral blood. The CDR3 extends over 14 amino acids. Trimming cost V 0 bases and J 0 bases, with 7 bases left between them. Germline V gives CDR1 SGHRS, CDR2 YFSETQ. Investigators amplified TCR beta CDR3 regions from RNA transcripts. The first-round RT-PCR employed HTBI primers together with the Qiagen OneStep RT-PCR kit. A multiplex PCR was then performed as the second round. TCRdb used MiXCR to reprocess the multiplex PCR reads, holding one entry per CDR3 protein. This sample carries fewer than 250,000 distinct CDR3 sequences, 25% to 35% of them seen once, and the ten largest clones take about 9.3%.

The TCR comes from a man in his fifties or sixties with Graves' ophthalmopathy. This sequence joins TRBV5-1 and TRBJ2-7, with D unresolved. The specimen was peripheral blood. The DNA for the CDR3 is TGCGCCAGCAGCTTGGTCGACATCTCCTACGAGCAGTACTTC. It translates to CASSLVDISYEQYF.